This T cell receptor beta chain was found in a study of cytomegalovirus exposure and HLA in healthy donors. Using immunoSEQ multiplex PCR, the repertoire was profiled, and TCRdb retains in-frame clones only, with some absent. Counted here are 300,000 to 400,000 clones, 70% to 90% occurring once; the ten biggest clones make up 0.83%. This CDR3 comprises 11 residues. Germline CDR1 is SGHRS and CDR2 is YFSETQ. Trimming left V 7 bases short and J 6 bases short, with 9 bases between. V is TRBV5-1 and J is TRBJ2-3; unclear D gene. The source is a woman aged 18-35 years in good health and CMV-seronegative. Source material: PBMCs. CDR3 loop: CASFSEDTQYF. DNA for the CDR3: TGCGCCAGCTTCTCCGAGGATACGCAGTATTTT.